The clone carrying this T cell receptor beta chain was observed at least ten times. Its antigen is undetermined. Germline CDR1 reads KGHDR; CDR2 reads SFDVKD. The germline V and J ends were trimmed by 3 bases and 6 bases, with 10 bases remaining between them. The CDR3 runs to 13 residues. The data were obtained in a study of CD8 T cells in ankylosing spondylitis. Study outcomes and limitations: Relatively rare in peripheral blood, disease-linked clones were also CD8+. A number of the motif variants had already been described in reactive arthritis synovial fluid and blood. The authors reported significant enrichment of disease-linked clones in matched ankylosing spondylitis synovial fluid.

One entry per CDR3 protein results from TCRdb running MiXCR on the 5' RACE reads. The data show around 30,000 distinct CDR3 sequences, with 7.2% seen just once and over 9.5% held by the top ten. Sequencing was done on a sample of blood, either unsorted or a sorted T cell fraction (not recorded which). The receptor was isolated from a male donor with ankylosing spondylitis or in good health (not recorded which). The rearrangement links TRBV24-1 to TRBJ1-1, with D perhaps TRBD1 (5 bases). CDR3 loop: CATSDRGHSEAFF. The CDR3 nucleotides are TGTGCCACCAGTGATCGTGGACATTCTGAAGCTTTCTTT.